Following are 12 T cell receptor beta chains from one sample sequenced in a study of blood T cells in healthy people across ages. Sample-barcoded 5' priming and a J-beta primer mix drove a second PCR of about 6 to 12 cycles. TCRdb called the 5' RACE reads again in MiXCR, with one record for every CDR3 protein. The table shows about 600,000 distinct CDR3 sequences, with around 48% occurring only once. Sequenced sample: blood. Receptor source: an elderly man in good health.

The chain has TRBV6-1 and TRBJ1-5; 10 bases fit TRBD1. This CDR3 comprises 18 residues. Germline-derived CDR1 and CDR2 are MNHNS and SASEGT. The ends lost 4 bases at V and 2 bases at J; junction bases unmatched: 11. As DNA, the CDR3 is TGTGCCAGCAGTGGGATAGAACGCGGGACAGGGGGCAATCAGCCCCAGCATTTT. It is translated as CASSGIERGTGGNQPQHF.

The CDR3 sequence is CSARGGGGRTASMNTEAFF. The DNA of the CDR3 is TGCAGTGCTAGAGGAGGAGGGGGACGGACAGCCTCAATGAACACTGAAGCTTTCTTT. The chain carries TRBV20-1 and TRBJ1-1, with D possibly matching TRBD1 (6 bases). Trimming took off 1 base at V and 0 bases at J, with 24 bases between the two ends. The CDR3 has 19 residues. Germline V gene lookup returns CDR1 DFQATT and CDR2 SNEGSKA (reference sequence).

The J gene is TRBJ2-1, the V gene TRBV20-1, with 14 bases lining up with TRBD2. J gave up 3 bases and V 7 bases, and 11 bases lay outside the gene matches. This CDR3 is 17 amino acids long. Per germline, CDR1 DFQATT and CDR2 SNEGSKA (reference sequence). Here the CDR3 reads CSGTSGTSGRYYNEQFF. CDR3 sequence (DNA): TGCAGTGGGACATCCGGGACTAGCGGGAGATACTACAATGAGCAGTTCTTC.

V is TRBV11-2 and J is TRBJ2-3; D remains ambiguous. The CDR3 has 14 amino acids. CDR1 and CDR2 (germline): SGHAT, FQNNGV. Trimming shortened V by 5 bases and J by 2 bases, and 11 bases separated the two germline ends. The CDR3: CASSAARATDTQYF. The CDR3 DNA reads as TGTGCCAGCAGCGCCGCCCGGGCCACAGATACGCAGTATTTT.

The CDR3 loop reads CASSQGGKGNQPQHF. DNA for the CDR3: TGCGCCAGCAGCCAAGGAGGGAAAGGCAATCAGCCCCAGCATTTT. The chain combines TRBV4-3 with TRBJ1-5, with D unresolved. The CDR3 sequence is 15 residues long. Per the germline V gene, CDR1 is LGHNA and CDR2 is YSLEER. V lost 1 base to trimming and J lost 2 bases, with 9 bases between them.

This clonotype came up once. This may come from a read error, since a much larger clone is one base off. The chain couples TRBV2 to TRBJ2-4, with D unresolved. The DNA end lines up better with TRBJ2-7; the J call may be wrong. The germline gives CDR1 SNHLY, CDR2 FYNNEI. The CDR3 length is 13 residues. The CDR3 DNA sequence: TGTGCCAGCAGTGACTCCCTTACCGACGAGCAGTACTTC. Its translation: CASSDSLTDEQYF.

This clonotype was observed a few times. The V and J genes are TRBV7-2 and TRBJ2-3; D unclear. The CDR3 runs 15 residues. V was pared by 5 bases and J by 2 bases, with 14 bases between. Germline CDR1 and CDR2: SGHTA and FQGNSA. The CDR3 DNA follows: TGTGCCAGCAGCGCCCCGGCCCTCTCCACAGATACGCAGTATTTT. It specifies CASSAPALSTDTQYF. Supplemented by reference TRBV7-2 and TRBJ2-3, the full variable domain reads GAGVSQSPSNKVTEKGKDVELRCDPISGHTALYWYRQSLGQGLEFLIYFQGNSAPDKSGLPSDRFSAERTGGSVSTLTIQRTQQEDSAVYLCASSAPALSTDTQYFGPGTRLTVL.

This rearrangement joins TRBV20-1 to TRBJ2-1; no clear D. Germline CDR1 reads DFQATT; CDR2 reads SNEGSKA (reference sequence). The V and J ends lost 3 bases and 0 bases respectively, with 9 bases between them. CDR3 length: 14 amino acids. CDR3 region: CSASGGGSYNEQFF. In DNA, the CDR3 is TGCAGTGCTAGCGGTGGCGGCTCCTACAATGAGCAGTTCTTC.

This clonotype showed up just a few times. The chain employs TRBV29-1 and TRBJ1-2; 8 nucleotides line up with TRBD1. This CDR3 is 13 amino acids long. V was clipped by 4 bases and J by 5 bases; unmatched bases: 6. CDR1 SQVTM and CDR2 ANQGSEA come from the germline V gene. The DNA of the CDR3 is TGCAGCGTTGGACAGGGGCGCCAATATGGCTACACCTTC. As protein: CSVGQGRQYGYTF. The entire variable domain, with the rest obtained from reference TRBV29-1 and TRBJ1-2, is as follows: SAVISQKPSRDICQRGTSLTIQCQVDSQVTMMFWYRQQPGQSLTLIATANQGSEATYESGFVIDKFPISRPNLTFSTLTVSNMSPEDSSIYLCSVGQGRQYGYTFGSGTRLTVV.

This chain joins TRBV7-2 and TRBJ1-4; D is undetermined. V was shortened by 4 bases and J by 8 bases, with 14 bases between the two germline ends. The CDR3 totals 14 residues. Germline values: CDR1 SGHTA, CDR2 FQGNSA. In DNA, the CDR3 is TGTGCCAGCAGCTCGGACTCGGTATTAGAAAAACTGTTTTTT. Encoded protein: CASSSDSVLEKLFF. The full variable domain, rest sourced from reference TRBV7-2 and TRBJ1-4, is GAGVSQSPSNKVTEKGKDVELRCDPISGHTALYWYRQSLGQGLEFLIYFQGNSAPDKSGLPSDRFSAERTGGSVSTLTIQRTQQEDSAVYLCASSSDSVLEKLFFGSGTQLSVL.

The chain uses TRBV9 and TRBJ2-7; possibly TRBD1 or TRBD2 for D (5 bases each). Germline V gives CDR1 SGDLS, CDR2 YYNGEE. The CDR3 consists of 15 residues. Deletions cut 3 bases from V and 6 bases from J, with 19 bases between. The CDR3, as DNA: TGTGCCAGCAGCGGAACGACAGCTTGGGGGAGCGAGCAGTACTTC. Translation: CASSGTTAWGSEQYF.

The chain links TRBV6-5 to TRBJ1-1, with 7 bases aligning to TRBD1. Looked up from germline, CDR1 is MNHEY and CDR2 is SVGAGI. The V gene end was trimmed by 6 bases and the J gene end by 6 bases; junction bases not matched to a gene: 13. The CDR3 totals 15 residues. The CDR3 loop reads CASRLDHRGSAEAFF. The DNA for the CDR3 is TGTGCCAGCAGATTGGATCACAGGGGATCGGCTGAAGCTTTCTTT.